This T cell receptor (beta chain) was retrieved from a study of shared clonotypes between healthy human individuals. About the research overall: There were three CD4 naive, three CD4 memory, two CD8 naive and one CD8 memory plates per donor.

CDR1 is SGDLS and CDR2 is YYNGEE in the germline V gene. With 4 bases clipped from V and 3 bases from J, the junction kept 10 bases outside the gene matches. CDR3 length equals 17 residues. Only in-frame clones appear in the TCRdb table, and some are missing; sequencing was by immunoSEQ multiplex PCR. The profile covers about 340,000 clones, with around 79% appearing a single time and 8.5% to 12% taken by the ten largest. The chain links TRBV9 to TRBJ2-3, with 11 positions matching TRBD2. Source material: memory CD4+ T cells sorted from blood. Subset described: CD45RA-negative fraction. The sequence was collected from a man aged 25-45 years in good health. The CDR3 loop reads CASSTFSGRASTDTQYF. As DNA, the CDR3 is TGTGCCAGCAGCACATTTAGCGGGAGGGCCTCTACAGATACGCAGTATTTT.